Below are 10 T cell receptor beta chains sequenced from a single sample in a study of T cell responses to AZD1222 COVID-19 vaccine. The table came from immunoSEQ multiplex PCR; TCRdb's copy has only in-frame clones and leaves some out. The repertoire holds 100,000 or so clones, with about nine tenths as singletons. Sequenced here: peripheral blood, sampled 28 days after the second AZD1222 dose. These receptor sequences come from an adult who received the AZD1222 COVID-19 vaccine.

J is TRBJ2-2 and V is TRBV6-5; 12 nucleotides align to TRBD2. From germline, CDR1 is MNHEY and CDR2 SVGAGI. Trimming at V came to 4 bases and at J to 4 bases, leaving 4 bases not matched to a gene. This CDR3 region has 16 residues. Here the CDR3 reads CASSSRTSGITGELFF. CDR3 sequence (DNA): TGTGCCAGCAGTTCCCGGACTAGCGGGATCACCGGGGAGCTGTTTTTT.

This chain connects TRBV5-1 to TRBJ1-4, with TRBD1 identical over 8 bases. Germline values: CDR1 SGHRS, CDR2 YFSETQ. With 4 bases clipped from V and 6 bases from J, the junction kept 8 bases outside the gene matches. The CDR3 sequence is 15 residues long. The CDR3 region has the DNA TGCGCCAGCAGCCCGCGGGGGACAGGCGATGAAAAACTGTTTTTT. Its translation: CASSPRGTGDEKLFF.

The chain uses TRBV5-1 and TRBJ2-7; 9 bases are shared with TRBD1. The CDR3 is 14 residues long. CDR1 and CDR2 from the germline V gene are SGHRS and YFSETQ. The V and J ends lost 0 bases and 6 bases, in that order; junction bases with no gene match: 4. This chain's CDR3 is CASSLDRGRVEQYF. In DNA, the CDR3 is TGCGCCAGCAGCTTGGACAGGGGGCGAGTCGAGCAGTACTTC.

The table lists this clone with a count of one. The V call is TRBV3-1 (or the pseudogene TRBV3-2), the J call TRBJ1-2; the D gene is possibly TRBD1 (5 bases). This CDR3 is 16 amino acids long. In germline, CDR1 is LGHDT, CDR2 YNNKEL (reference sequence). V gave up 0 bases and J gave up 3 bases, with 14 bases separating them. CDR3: CASSQDGGIVYYGYTF. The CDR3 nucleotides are TGTGCCAGCAGCCAAGATGGGGGGATTGTGTACTATGGCTACACCTTC.

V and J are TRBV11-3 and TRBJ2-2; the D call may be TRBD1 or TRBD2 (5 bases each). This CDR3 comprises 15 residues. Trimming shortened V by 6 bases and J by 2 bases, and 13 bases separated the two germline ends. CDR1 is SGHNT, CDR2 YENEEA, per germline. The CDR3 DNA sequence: TGTGCCAGCAGTACCGGGACCGCAAACACCGGGGAGCTGTTTTTT. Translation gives CASSTGTANTGELFF.

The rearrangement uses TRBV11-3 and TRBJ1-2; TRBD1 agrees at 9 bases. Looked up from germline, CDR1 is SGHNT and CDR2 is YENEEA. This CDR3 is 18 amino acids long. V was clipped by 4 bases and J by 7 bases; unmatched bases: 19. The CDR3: CASSSQASFRQGESGYTF. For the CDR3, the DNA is TGTGCCAGCAGCTCCCAAGCTTCATTCCGACAGGGGGAGTCTGGCTACACCTTC.

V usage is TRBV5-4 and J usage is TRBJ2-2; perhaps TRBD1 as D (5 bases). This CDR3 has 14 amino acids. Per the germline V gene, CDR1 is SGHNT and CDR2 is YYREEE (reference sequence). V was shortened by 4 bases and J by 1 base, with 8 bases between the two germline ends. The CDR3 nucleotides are TGTGCCAGCAGCCCGACAGTGAACACCGGGGAGCTGTTTTTT. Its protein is CASSPTVNTGELFF.

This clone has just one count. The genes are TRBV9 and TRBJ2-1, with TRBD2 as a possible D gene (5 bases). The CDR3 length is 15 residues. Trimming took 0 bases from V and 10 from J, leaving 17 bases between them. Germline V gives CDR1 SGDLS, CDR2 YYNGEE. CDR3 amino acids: CASSVVEGAHGEQFF. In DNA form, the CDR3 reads TGTGCCAGCAGCGTAGTAGAGGGAGCCCATGGAGAGCAGTTCTTC. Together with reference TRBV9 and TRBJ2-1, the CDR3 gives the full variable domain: DSGVTQTPKHLITATGQRVTLRCSPRSGDLSVYWYQQSLDQGLQFLIQYYNGEERAKGNILERFSAQQFPDLHSELNLSSLELGDSALYFCASSVVEGAHGEQFFGPGTRLTVL.

The CDR3 reads CASSPRYRGGTDTQYF. Written as DNA, the CDR3 is TGCGCCAGCAGCCCAAGATATAGGGGGGGCACAGATACGCAGTATTTT. The chain combines TRBV4-1 with TRBJ2-3, with D perhaps TRBD1 or TRBD2 (6 bases each). The CDR3 runs to 16 residues. V was cut by 4 bases and J by 1 base, with 15 bases left in between. CDR1 MGHRA and CDR2 YSYEKL come from the germline V gene.

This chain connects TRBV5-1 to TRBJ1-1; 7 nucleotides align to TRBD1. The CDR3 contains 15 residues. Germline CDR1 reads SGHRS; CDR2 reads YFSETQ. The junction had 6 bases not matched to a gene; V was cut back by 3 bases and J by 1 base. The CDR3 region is CASSWRQGPNTEAFF. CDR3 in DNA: TGCGCCAGCAGCTGGCGACAGGGACCGAACACTGAAGCTTTCTTT.